The rows below give T cell receptor beta chains drawn from one sample of a study of control samples from healthy donors and cancer patients. Assay used: immunoSEQ multiplex PCR; TCRdb lists only in-frame clones, some missing. The repertoire holds approximately 66,000 clones, with nearly 90% as singletons. The material sequenced was PBMCs. Receptor source: a man in his 60s with colorectal cancer. CDR3s include the opening cysteine and the closing phenylalanine or tryptophan. Fields, in order: clone size, J gene, V gene, D gene, CDR3 protein, CDR3 DNA. D genes are given only for firm matches. Clone size is stated in some rows and not others, as once, few, many or a class when expanded.

>few|TRBJ1-2|TRBV12-3/TRBV12-4|NA
CASSLSGNYGYTF
TGTGCCAGCAGTTTATCAGGAAACTATGGCTACACCTTC
>NA|TRBJ2-5|TRBV18|TRBD1
CASSLRTGGQETQYF
TGTGCCAGCTCACTCCGCACAGGGGGCCAAGAGACCCAGTACTTC
>NA|TRBJ2-1|TRBV6-2/TRBV6-3|NA
CASSVAVEQFF
TGTGCCAGCAGTGTAGCAGTTGAGCAGTTCTTC
>NA|TRBJ2-3|TRBV6-5|NA
CASSTPGAGDTQYF
TGTGCCAGCAGTACCCCCGGGGCCGGGGATACGCAGTATTTT
>NA|TRBJ2-1|TRBV2|NA
CASSEAEGNEQFF
TGTGCCAGCAGTGAAGCGGAGGGAAATGAGCAGTTCTTC
>NA|TRBJ2-7|TRBV2|NA
CASSEGGVLLTITKPEQYF
TGTGCCAGCAGTGAAGGAGGGGTCCTACTGACCATTACCAAGCCCGAGCAGTACTTC
>NA|TRBJ2-7|TRBV12-5|NA
CASGLVEYEQYF
TGTGCTAGTGGTTTGGTAGAATACGAGCAGTACTTC
>NA|TRBJ2-1|TRBV10-3|NA
CAISAGYEQFF
TGTGCCATCAGCGCAGGGTATGAGCAGTTCTTC
>NA|TRBJ2-3|TRBV12-5|NA
CASGLVSATDTQYF
TGTGCTAGTGGTTTGGTGAGCGCAACAGATACGCAGTATTTT
>NA|TRBJ2-5|TRBV28|TRBD2
CATGLAGGQETQYF
TGTGCCACGGGACTAGCGGGGGGACAAGAGACCCAGTACTTC
>NA|TRBJ1-5|TRBV5-6|TRBD1
CASSSSGGTPNQPQHF
TGTGCCAGCAGCTCTTCAGGGGGGACCCCCAATCAGCCCCAGCATTTT
>NA|TRBJ2-5|TRBV6-2/TRBV6-3|NA
CASSYSRTEGETQYF
TGTGCCAGCAGTTACTCCCGGACGGAGGGGGAGACCCAGTACTTC
>NA|TRBJ1-1|TRBV2|NA
CASFAGMNTEAFF
TGTGCCAGCTTTGCAGGCATGAACACTGAAGCTTTCTTT
>NA|TRBJ2-2|TRBV11-2|TRBD2
CASSPSGGVTGELFF
TGTGCCAGCAGCCCAAGCGGGGGGGTCACCGGGGAGCTGTTTTTT
>NA|TRBJ2-7|TRBV5-4|NA
CASSLAGSLDEQYF
TGTGCCAGCAGCTTGGCTGGGAGTCTGGACGAGCAGTACTTC
>NA|TRBJ2-7|TRBV5-6|NA
CASSPGAGAPYEQYF
TGTGCCAGCAGCCCCGGGGCCGGGGCCCCCTACGAGCAGTACTTC
>NA|TRBJ2-3|TRBV7-2|TRBD2
CASSFSSGGVTDTQYF
TGTGCCAGCAGCTTCTCTAGCGGGGGGGTCACAGATACGCAGTATTTT
>NA|TRBJ2-7|TRBV24-1|NA
CATSDSREGIYEQYF
TGTGCCACCAGTGATTCGCGAGAGGGAATCTACGAGCAGTACTTC
>NA|TRBJ2-1|TRBV19|TRBD2
CASSIRWTSGYNEQFF
TGTGCCAGTAGTATTAGGTGGACTAGCGGGTACAATGAGCAGTTCTTC
>NA|TRBJ2-1|TRBV6-5|NA
CASTERGTANNEQFF
TGTGCCAGCACCGAGCGGGGGACAGCTAACAATGAGCAGTTCTTC
>NA|TRBJ1-1|TRBV6-1|NA
CASSDQGMMITEAFF
TGTGCCAGCAGTGACCAGGGGATGATGATCACTGAAGCTTTCTTT
>NA|TRBJ2-1|TRBV4-1|NA
CASSQVKGGASSYNEQFF
TGCGCCAGCAGCCAAGTGAAGGGCGGGGCTAGCTCCTACAATGAGCAGTTCTTC
>NA|TRBJ2-2|TRBV7-9|TRBD1
CASSLVDRGRSSGELFF
TGTGCCAGCAGCTTAGTTGACAGGGGACGAAGCTCCGGGGAGCTGTTTTTT
>NA|TRBJ1-5|TRBV28|NA
CASSSGTSYSNQPQHF
TGTGCCAGCAGTTCCGGGACATCTTATAGCAATCAGCCCCAGCATTTT
>NA|TRBJ1-2|TRBV4-2|NA
CASSQDRNPLYGYTF
TGTGCCAGCAGCCAAGATAGAAACCCGTTATATGGCTACACCTTC
>NA|TRBJ1-5|TRBV7-2|NA
CASSFGSSNQPQHF
TGTGCCAGCAGCTTCGGGAGTAGCAATCAGCCCCAGCATTTT
>NA|TRBJ1-6|TRBV30|TRBD1
CAWRRADREGSPLHF
TGTGCCTGGAGGAGGGCGGACAGGGAAGGTTCACCCCTCCACTTT
>NA|TRBJ1-4|TRBV7-9|NA
CASSPNGEKLFF
TGTGCCAGCAGCCCGAATGGGGAAAAACTGTTTTTT
>NA|TRBJ2-7|TRBV27|NA
CASSPYDSPPSQQYF
TGTGCCAGCAGTCCCTACGACAGTCCCCCTTCCCAGCAGTACTTC
>NA|TRBJ1-5|TRBV3-1/TRBV3-2|NA
CASSQGDNQPQHF
TGTGCCAGCAGCCAAGGCGACAATCAGCCCCAGCATTTT
>NA|TRBJ2-1|TRBV19|TRBD2
CASSLRAGGTNEQFF
TGTGCCAGTAGCCTACGAGCGGGGGGAACGAATGAGCAGTTCTTC
>NA|TRBJ1-5|TRBV3-1/TRBV3-2|NA
CASSQDPHINQPQHF
TGTGCCAGCAGCCAAGACCCCCACATCAATCAGCCCCAGCATTTT
>NA|TRBJ2-5|TRBV18|NA
CASSPNQETQYF
TGTGCCAGCTCACCTAACCAAGAGACCCAGTACTTC